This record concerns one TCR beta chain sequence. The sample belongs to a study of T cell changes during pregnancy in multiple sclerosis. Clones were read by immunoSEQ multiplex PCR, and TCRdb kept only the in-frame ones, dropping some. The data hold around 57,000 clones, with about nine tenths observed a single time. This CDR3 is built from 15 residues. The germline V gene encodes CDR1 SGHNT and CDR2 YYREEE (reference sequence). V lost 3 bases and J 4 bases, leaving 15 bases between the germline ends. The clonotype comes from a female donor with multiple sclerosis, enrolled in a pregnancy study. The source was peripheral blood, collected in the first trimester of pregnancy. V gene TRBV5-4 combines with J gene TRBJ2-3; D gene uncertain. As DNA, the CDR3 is TGTGCCAGCAGCTCGAAAAACACTATTCCAGATACGCAGTATTTT. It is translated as CASSSKNTIPDTQYF.